The 20 T cell receptor beta chains below all came from one sample that was sequenced in a study of response to subunit inactivated influenza vaccine. TCRdb fed the RT-PCR reads into MiXCR, producing one record per CDR3 protein. The table records about 480,000 distinct CDR3 sequences, over 10% of them present only once. Sequenced material: PBMCs from blood, taken 45 days after vaccination. These receptors were obtained from a middle-aged man who received an inactivated influenza vaccine.

This clonotype was seen more than once but under ten times. The V gene is TRBV7-9, the J gene TRBJ2-5; 9 bases map to TRBD2. CDR1 and CDR2 (germline): SEHNR, FQNEAQ (reference sequence). J was trimmed by 6 bases and V by 4 bases; bases with no gene match: 12. This CDR3 is built from 16 residues. CDR3 DNA: TGTGCCAGCAGCTCCGTTAGCGCGGGGGGGCTGAAGACCCAGTACTTC. Translation gives CASSSVSAGGLKTQYF.

This clonotype was detected a few times. The chain recombines TRBV12-3 or TRBV12-4 with TRBJ1-4; 8 bases map to TRBD1. This CDR3 has 14 amino acids. V lost 5 bases and J lost 8; bases outside the gene matches: 7. The DNA for the CDR3 is TGTGCCAGCAGTAAGGACAGGGCTCGCGAAAAACTGTTTTTT. Protein sequence: CASSKDRAREKLFF.

This clonotype was detected only a few times. This rearrangement joins TRBV5-1 to TRBJ2-3, with 11 bases that match TRBD2. Germline loops: CDR1 SGHRS, CDR2 YFSETQ. CDR3 length equals 17 residues. J lost 2 bases, V lost 0 bases, and 5 bases had no gene match. The CDR3 sequence: CASSLAASGGYTDTQYF. The DNA of the CDR3 is TGCGCCAGCAGCTTGGCGGCTAGCGGGGGGTACACAGATACGCAGTATTTT.

The rearrangement joins TRBV7-9 to TRBJ2-4; TRBD1 agrees at 7 bases. CDR3 length equals 16 residues. Looked up from germline, CDR1 is SEHNR and CDR2 is FQNEAQ (reference sequence). V was pared by 2 bases and J by 11 bases, with 15 bases of the junction left unmatched. CDR3 coding DNA: TGTGCCAGCAGCTTACGGTACGGACAGGTTCAACGGGTTCAGTACTTC. Residues: CASSLRYGQVQRVQYF.

This clonotype was counted ten times or more. In DNA form, the CDR3 reads TGCGCCAGCAGCCCGGGACAGGGCCAAGAGACCCAGTACTTC. Residues: CASSPGQGQETQYF. This sequence joins TRBV5-1 and TRBJ2-5, with 9 positions matching TRBD1. CDR1 SGHRS and CDR2 YFSETQ come from the germline V gene. There are 14 residues in the CDR3. The ends lost 4 bases at V and 1 base at J; junction bases unmatched: 2.

This sequence joins TRBV19 and TRBJ1-6; no clear D. Between the trimmed V and J ends, which lost 2 bases and 8 bases, there was a span of 10 bases. The V gene's germline CDR1 is LNHDA and CDR2 SQIVND (reference sequence). The CDR3 length is 14 residues. CDR3 coding DNA: TGTGCCAGTAGTATAAAAACCGTTGATTCACCCCTCCACTTT. The encoded protein is CASSIKTVDSPLHF. Full variable domain (outside the CDR3, taken from reference TRBV19 and TRBJ1-6): DGGITQSPKYLFRKEGQNVTLSCEQNLNHDAMYWYRQDPGQGLRLIYYSQIVNDFQKGDIAEGYSVSREKKESFPLTVTSAQKNPTAFYLCASSIKTVDSPLHFGNGTRLTVT.

This clonotype was seen only a few times. The J gene is TRBJ2-3, the V gene TRBV7-9; tentatively, D is TRBD2 (5 bases). The V end was cut by 5 bases, the J end by 1 base, with 13 bases between. CDR1 is SEHNR and CDR2 is FQNEAQ in the germline V gene (reference sequence). This CDR3 contains 15 residues. The CDR3 DNA is TGTGCCAGCAGCCCGGTTCTCGGGGGCACAGATACGCAGTATTTT. Amino acid sequence: CASSPVLGGTDTQYF. Filled out from reference TRBV7-9 and TRBJ2-3, the complete variable domain reads DTGVSQNPRHKITKRGQNVTFRCDPISEHNRLYWYRQTLGQGPEFLTYFQNEAQLEKSRLLSDRFSAERPKGSFSTLEIQRTEQGDSAMYLCASSPVLGGTDTQYFGPGTRLTVL.

This clonotype was counted a single time. V gene TRBV3-1 combines with J gene TRBJ1-2; the D gene is possibly TRBD1 (6 bases). Germline loops: CDR1 LGHDT, CDR2 YNNKEL (reference sequence). The CDR3 spans 17 residues. The ends were cut back, 0 bases at V and 2 bases at J, with 16 bases in the middle. The CDR3 DNA is TGTGCCAGCAGCCAAGATCTTTGGGCAGGGGAGAACTATGGCTACACCTTC. It translates to CASSQDLWAGENYGYTF.

This clonotype was counted ten times or more. The chain links TRBV20-1 to TRBJ2-1, with 7 bases that match TRBD1. V shed 6 bases and J 7 bases; nucleotides not matched to a gene: 9. This CDR3 has 13 residues. CDR1 and CDR2 (germline): DFQATT, SNEGSKA (reference sequence). The CDR3 protein is CSASGDRVNEQFF. The CDR3, as DNA: TGCAGTGCCTCCGGCGACAGGGTAAATGAGCAGTTCTTC.

This clonotype was picked up a small number of times. The chain uses TRBV15 and TRBJ2-1, with 10 bases matching TRBD1. The CDR3 consists of 16 residues. The V gene's germline CDR1 is LNHNV and CDR2 YYDKDF (reference sequence). Unmatched junction bases numbered 9, after V lost 3 bases and J lost 7 bases. As DNA, the CDR3 is TGTGCCACCAGCAGCCCGGGACAGGGGATCGGGAATGAGCAGTTCTTC. This translates into CATSSPGQGIGNEQFF.

A remark on this clonotype: A much larger clone sits a single nucleotide away, making a read error possible. J is TRBJ1-3 and V is TRBV12-3 or TRBV12-4; D is unresolved. V was clipped by 6 bases and J by 1 base, with 1 base between them. The CDR3 is 11 residues long. As DNA, the CDR3 is TGTGCCAGCAGGTCTGGAAACACCATATATTTT. Protein sequence: CASRSGNTIYF.

This rearrangement joins TRBV2 to TRBJ2-1; 10 nucleotides line up with TRBD2. CDR3 size: 15 residues. Germline-derived CDR1 and CDR2 are SNHLY and FYNNEI. V lost 6 bases to trimming and J lost 2 bases; unmatched junction nucleotides: 4. The CDR3 spells CASRETSGAYNEQFF. CDR3 nucleotide sequence: TGTGCCAGCAGGGAAACTAGCGGGGCCTACAATGAGCAGTTCTTC.

This clonotype turned up a few times. The chain links TRBV29-1 to TRBJ1-2; 9 nucleotides match TRBD1. The CDR3 consists of 12 residues. Germline CDR1 reads SQVTM; CDR2 reads ANQGSEA. Unmatched junction bases numbered 9, after V lost 6 bases and J lost 10 bases. The CDR3, as DNA: TGCAGCGTCCCTGGACAGGGGATCGCCTACACCTTC. This translates into CSVPGQGIAYTF.

V gene TRBV20-1 combines with J gene TRBJ2-1; 12 nucleotides agree with TRBD2. The CDR3 extends over 19 amino acids. V was pared by 0 bases and J by 0 bases, with 9 bases of the junction left unmatched. Germline loops: CDR1 DFQATT, CDR2 SNEGSKA (reference sequence). Here the CDR3 reads CSARDLGLAGPRSYNEQFF. In nucleotides, the CDR3 is TGCAGTGCTAGAGATCTTGGACTAGCGGGGCCTCGCTCCTACAATGAGCAGTTCTTC.

This clonotype came up a few times. V and J are TRBV7-4 and TRBJ2-1; perhaps TRBD2 as D (5 bases). V lost 2 bases, J lost 0 bases, and 14 bases lay in between. The germline CDR1 and CDR2 sequences are SGHVT and SQSDAQ. CDR3 length: 17 amino acids. CDR3 sequence: CASSLTPSRSSYNEQFF. Written as DNA, the CDR3 is TGTGCCAGCAGCTTAACACCTAGCCGAAGCTCCTACAATGAGCAGTTCTTC.

The chain uses TRBV20-1 and TRBJ1-4; 9 bases match TRBD1. V dropped 3 bases and J dropped 3; count of bases not matched to a gene: 5. The CDR3 contains 15 residues. The germline V gene encodes CDR1 DFQATT and CDR2 SNEGSKA (reference sequence). CDR3 coding DNA: TGCAGTGCTAGGCGGGACAGGGTTTCTAATGAAAAACTGTTTTTT. Amino acids: CSARRDRVSNEKLFF.

This clonotype was counted between two and nine times. The chain has TRBV10-3 and TRBJ2-3, with 12 positions matching TRBD2. After removal of 6 bases from V and 1 base from J, the junction contained 2 bases not matched to a gene. The CDR3 runs to 15 residues. CDR1 and CDR2 (germline): ENHRY, SYGVKD. CDR3 bases: TGTGCCATCAGATGGACTAGCGGGGGCACAGATACGCAGTATTTT. Residues: CAIRWTSGGTDTQYF.

This clonotype showed up many times. J is TRBJ2-5 and V is TRBV6-5; TRBD2 matches at 11 bases. CDR3 size: 19 residues. The junction had 17 bases not matched to a gene; V was cut back by 4 bases and J by 4 bases. Germline V gene lookup returns CDR1 MNHEY and CDR2 SVGAGI. CDR3 protein: CASSLLGASGGLRGETQYF. The CDR3 coding sequence is TGTGCCAGCAGTTTACTCGGTGCTAGCGGGGGGTTGAGGGGAGAGACCCAGTACTTC.

This clonotype was observed at least ten times. The chain combines TRBV20-1 with TRBJ2-7; 7 bases map to TRBD1. Losses at the gene ends were 1 base for V and 7 bases for J; bases not matched to a gene: 16. This CDR3 comprises 16 residues. The germline CDR1 and CDR2 sequences are DFQATT and SNEGSKA (reference sequence). CDR3 in DNA: TGCAGTGCTAGAGGGTCCCGACAGGGCACTTTATGGGAGCAGTACTTC. It translates to CSARGSRQGTLWEQYF.

This clonotype was seen a handful of times. The genes are TRBV28 and TRBJ1-2; the D is unclear. CDR3 length: 14 residues. CDR1 MDHEN and CDR2 SYDVKM come from the germline V gene. V lost 6 bases and J 4 bases, leaving 15 bases between the germline ends. The CDR3 loop reads CASSGQIPFYGYTF. The CDR3 DNA reads as TGTGCCAGCAGCGGCCAGATACCCTTCTATGGCTACACCTTC.